A single sample gave rise to the 18 T cell receptor beta chains below, sequenced in a study of blood T cells in healthy people across ages. Sample-barcoded 5' priming and a J-beta primer mix drove a second PCR of 7 to 11 cycles. TCRdb independently ran MiXCR on the 5' RACE reads; one entry per CDR3 protein. This sample has 1.5 million to 2 million distinct CDR3 sequences; under 30% occur once, and the top ten carry approximately 7.7%. The sample was blood. These receptors all stem from a woman aged 25-40 years in good health.

The table lists this clonotype with a few counts. V is TRBV7-9 and J is TRBJ1-1; 11 bases line up with TRBD1. The CDR3 runs to 13 residues. V shed 5 bases and J 11 bases; nucleotides not matched to a gene: 7. Germline assignment: CDR1 SEHNR and CDR2 FQNEAQ (reference sequence). The CDR3 DNA reads as TGTGCCAGCAGCCCAGGGGACAGGGGGATGGCTTTCTTT. As protein: CASSPGDRGMAFF.

Ten or more counts support this clonotype. The chain has TRBV7-6 and TRBJ2-1, with 12 bases aligning to TRBD2. V shed 5 bases and J 9 bases; nucleotides not matched to a gene: 8. The CDR3 length is 15 residues. CDR1 and CDR2 from the germline V gene are SGHVS and FNYEAQ. The CDR3 region is CASSPTSGRGTEQFF. The DNA for the CDR3 is TGTGCCAGCAGCCCGACTAGCGGGAGAGGAACTGAGCAGTTCTTC.

This clonotype was counted a few times. The chain recombines TRBV5-5 with TRBJ1-1; D is possibly TRBD1 (6 bases). CDR1 SGHKS and CDR2 YYEKEE come from the germline V gene (reference sequence). This CDR3 spans 12 amino acids. V lost 3 bases to trimming and J lost 9 bases, with 12 bases between them. CDR3 DNA: TGTGCCAGCAGCTCAGATGGGGGGCAAGCTTTCTTT. Amino acids: CASSSDGGQAFF.

The chain recombines TRBV7-9 with TRBJ2-2, with 9 bases that match TRBD1. From germline, CDR1 is SEHNR and CDR2 FQNEAQ (reference sequence). The CDR3 extends over 16 amino acids. With 4 bases clipped from V and 0 bases from J, the junction kept 3 bases outside the gene matches. The CDR3 region has the DNA TGTGCCAGCAGCTCCCGGGACAGGGCGAACACCGGGGAGCTGTTTTTT. It specifies CASSSRDRANTGELFF.

V is TRBV7-9 and J is TRBJ1-4, with 7 bases that match TRBD1. This CDR3 region has 14 residues. V shed 5 bases and J 8 bases; nucleotides not matched to a gene: 8. Germline lookup yields CDR1 SEHNR and CDR2 FQNEAQ (reference sequence). CDR3: CASSPDRVLEKLFF. Written as DNA, the CDR3 is TGTGCCAGCAGCCCCGACAGGGTCCTGGAAAAACTGTTTTTT.

This clonotype is a singleton in its sample. The CDR3 DNA sequence: TGTGCCAGCACACGGACAGGCGGCGGAAACACCATATATTTT. Protein sequence: CASTRTGGGNTIYF. The chain links TRBV12-3 or TRBV12-4 to TRBJ1-3; 7 positions match TRBD1. V was clipped by 7 bases and J by 4 bases; unmatched bases: 7. There are 14 residues in the CDR3.

In the case of this clonotype: A much larger clone differs by one base, so this may be a read error. This chain uses TRBV7-9 with TRBJ2-7, with D possibly being TRBD2 (5 bases). There are 12 residues in the CDR3. Germline loops: CDR1 SEHNR, CDR2 FQNEAQ (reference sequence). The V gene lost 5 bases and the J gene lost 9 bases, with 14 bases spanning the gap. In nucleotides, the CDR3 is TGTGCCAGCAGCCCCCGGGGAAATCGGCAGTACTTC. As protein: CASSPRGNRQYF. Full variable domain (remainder filled in from reference TRBV7-9 and TRBJ2-7): DTGVSQNPRHKITKRGQNVTFRCDPISEHNRLYWYRQTLGQGPEFLTYFQNEAQLEKSRLLSDRFSAERPKGSFSTLEIQRTEQGDSAMYLCASSPRGNRQYFGPGTRLTVT.

The chain links TRBV5-4 to TRBJ2-1, with 7 bases aligning to TRBD2. The germline gives CDR1 SGHNT, CDR2 YYREEE (reference sequence). V lost 2 bases to trimming and J lost 7 bases; unmatched junction nucleotides: 9. The CDR3 length is 15 residues. The CDR3 DNA sequence: TGTGCCAGCAGCTTAGTAGGCGGGAGCTGGAATGAGCAGTTCTTC. Its translation: CASSLVGGSWNEQFF.

This clonotype was seen repeatedly, ten times or more. Here the CDR3 DNA reads TGTGCCATCAGTGAGCCTCCGGGTAGCGGGAGGACCTACAATGAGCAGTTCTTC. It is translated as CAISEPPGSGRTYNEQFF. J is TRBJ2-1 and V is TRBV10-3; TRBD2 aligns across 10 bases. The trim removed 2 bases at V and 2 bases at J, leaving 9 bases unmatched. Germline V lookup: CDR1 ENHRY, CDR2 SYGVKD. The CDR3 has 18 residues.

This chain links TRBV21-1 with TRBJ2-7. TRBV21-1 is labeled a pseudogene. The CDR3 contains 14 residues. The CDR3 DNA sequence: TGTGTCAGCAGCGACTTAGACTCAAAGACCGAGCAGTACTTC. Protein sequence: CVSSDLDSKTEQYF.

The rearrangement joins TRBV28 to TRBJ1-2; no definite D call. The germline V gene has CDR1 MDHEN and CDR2 SYDVKM. The CDR3 loop spans 14 amino acids. The germline V and J ends were trimmed by 2 bases and 4 bases, with 11 bases remaining between them. The CDR3 DNA is TGTGCCAGCAGTTTAGAGCTGGGTATCTATGGCTACACCTTC. Amino acids: CASSLELGIYGYTF.

In this sample, this clonotype turned up a few times. V usage is TRBV5-1 and J usage is TRBJ1-2, with D unresolved. The CDR3 is made up of 13 amino acids. Germline loops: CDR1 SGHRS, CDR2 YFSETQ. V was pared by 7 bases and J by 0 bases, with 10 bases between. Here the CDR3 DNA reads TGCGCCAGCTCTCAGGTCGCTAACTATGGCTACACCTTC. This sequence encodes CASSQVANYGYTF.

This clonotype was seen a few times. V usage is TRBV20-1 and J usage is TRBJ2-1; 12 positions agree with TRBD2. From germline, CDR1 is DFQATT and CDR2 SNEGSKA (reference sequence). V was pared by 8 bases and J by 10 bases, with 9 bases of the junction left unmatched. CDR3 length: 13 residues. The CDR3: CSCKTSGSGEQFF. DNA of the CDR3: TGCAGTTGTAAGACTAGCGGGAGTGGCGAGCAGTTCTTC.

The rearrangement uses TRBV7-9 and TRBJ2-4; TRBD1 matches at 9 bases. The CDR3 covers 11 residues. CDR1 is SEHNR, CDR2 FQNEAQ, per germline (reference sequence). Germline trimming cut 6 bases from V and 9 bases from J; bases unmatched to any gene: 0. The CDR3 sequence: CASRDRGIQYF. In DNA form, the CDR3 reads TGTGCCAGCAGGGACAGGGGCATTCAGTACTTC.

This sequence joins TRBV5-1 and TRBJ1-1; no clear D gene. CDR3 length: 13 residues. Germline-derived CDR1 and CDR2 are SGHRS and YFSETQ. Trimming left V 1 base short and J 2 bases short, with 6 bases between. The CDR3: CASSLNANTEAFF. Written as DNA, the CDR3 is TGCGCCAGCAGCTTGAATGCCAACACTGAAGCTTTCTTT.

J is TRBJ2-1 and V is TRBV29-1; 8 nucleotides match TRBD2. The CDR3 sequence is 15 residues long. V shed 4 bases, J shed 13 bases, and the junction held 18 bases outside the gene matches. CDR1 is SQVTM and CDR2 is ANQGSEA in the germline V gene. CDR3 sequence (DNA): TGCAGCGTTGTATTCGGGGGGGGCGACTCGGAGACCCAGTTCTTC. As protein: CSVVFGGGDSETQFF.

The chain employs TRBV5-1 and TRBJ2-7; 8 bases are shared with TRBD1. V shed 4 bases, J shed 2 bases, and the junction held 8 bases outside the gene matches. Germline V gene lookup returns CDR1 SGHRS and CDR2 YFSETQ. The CDR3 has 15 amino acids. The CDR3 region is CASSPITGQAYEQYF. The CDR3 bases are TGCGCCAGCAGCCCTATTACGGGACAGGCCTACGAGCAGTACTTC.

This chain uses TRBV28 with TRBJ1-1; tentatively, D is TRBD1 (6 bases). CDR1 MDHEN and CDR2 SYDVKM come from the germline V gene. Trimming left V 8 bases short and J 6 bases short, with 13 bases between. CDR3 size: 12 residues. CDR3 DNA sequence: TGTGCCAGCGGATTACCAGGGGCTGAAGCTTTCTTT. Its translation is CASGLPGAEAFF. Supplemented by reference TRBV28 and TRBJ1-1, the full variable domain reads DVKVTQSSRYLVKRTGEKVFLECVQDMDHENMFWYRQDPGLGLRLIYFSYDVKMKEKGDIPEGYSVSREKKERFSLILESASTNQTSMYLCASGLPGAEAFFGQGTRLTVV.